Here is one TCR beta chain with its context. Generated by immunoSEQ multiplex PCR, the TCRdb table keeps only in-frame clones and is missing some. The data show under 200,000 clones, about 80% seen once. The sample originates from a study of cytotoxic CD8 clonotypes in ibrutinib-treated CLL. CDR1 SGHRS and CDR2 YFSETQ come from the germline V gene. This CDR3 comprises 15 residues. V was pared by 4 bases and J by 3 bases, with 14 bases between. This TCR was recovered from a human donor with chronic lymphocytic leukemia. The J gene is TRBJ1-5, the V gene TRBV5-1; weak D call: TRBD1 (6 bases). The sequencing used PBMCs, collected after 24 months of ibrutinib treatment. As DNA, the CDR3 is TGCGCCAGCAGCGCCGGAGGGGGGCCCAATCAGCCCCAGCATTTT. Amino acids: CASSAGGGPNQPQHF.